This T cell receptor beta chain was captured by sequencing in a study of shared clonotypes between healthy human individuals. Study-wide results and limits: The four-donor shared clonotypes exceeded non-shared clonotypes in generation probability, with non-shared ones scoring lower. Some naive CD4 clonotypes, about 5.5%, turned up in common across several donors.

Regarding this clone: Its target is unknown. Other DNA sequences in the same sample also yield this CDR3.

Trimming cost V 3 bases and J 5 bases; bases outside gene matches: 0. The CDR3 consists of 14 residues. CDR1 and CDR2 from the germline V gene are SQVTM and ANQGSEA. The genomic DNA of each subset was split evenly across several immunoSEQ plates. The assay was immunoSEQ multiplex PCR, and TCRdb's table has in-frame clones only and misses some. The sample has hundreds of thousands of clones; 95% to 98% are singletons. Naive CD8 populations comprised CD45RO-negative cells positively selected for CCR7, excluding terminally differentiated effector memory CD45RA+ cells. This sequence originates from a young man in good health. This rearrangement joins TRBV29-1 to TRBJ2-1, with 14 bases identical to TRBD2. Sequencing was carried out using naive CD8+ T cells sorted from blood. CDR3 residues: CSVEGLAGDNEQFF. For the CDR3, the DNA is TGCAGCGTTGAGGGACTAGCGGGAGACAATGAGCAGTTCTTC.